A few counts support the clone carrying this TCR beta chain. The antigen is undetermined. This sample was included in a study of CD8 T cells in ankylosing spondylitis. Findings and caveats of the study: Reportedly, disease-linked clones are significantly enriched in ankylosing spondylitis patients' matched synovial fluid. Seemingly distinctive of ankylosing spondylitis blood was a TCR beta motif formed by eight highly homologous variants.

Quantitative molecular-barcoded 5'-RACE generated the TCR beta libraries. TCRdb recomputed calls from the 5' RACE reads with MiXCR, one row per CDR3 protein. The sample comprises 69,000 or so distinct CDR3 sequences, about 5.7% of which are singletons, and over 2% rests with the top ten. This CDR3 is built from 13 residues. Per the germline V gene, CDR1 is SGHDT and CDR2 is YYEEEE. V lost 2 bases, J lost 1 base, and 5 bases lay in between. Source material: blood, either unsorted or a sorted T cell fraction (not recorded which). The receptor was derived from a male donor with ankylosing spondylitis or in good health (not recorded which). The V and J genes are TRBV5-6 and TRBJ2-3; D gene uncertain. CDR3: CASSFTGTDTQYF. For the CDR3, the DNA is TGTGCCAGCAGCTTCACGGGCACAGATACGCAGTATTTT. The full variable domain, in which reference TRBV5-6 and TRBJ2-3 provide the parts outside the CDR3, is DAGVTQSPTHLIKTRGQQVTLRCSPKSGHDTVSWYQQALGQGPQFIFQYYEEEERQRGNFPDRFSGHQFPNYSSELNVNALLLGDSALYLCASSFTGTDTQYFGPGTRLTVL.